These T cell receptor beta chains were read from a single sample in a study of CD8 T cells in Susac syndrome. TCRdb processed the immunoSEQ multiplex PCR reads anew with MiXCR; each CDR3 protein has one entry. The sample lists under 200,000 distinct CDR3 sequences; around nine tenths were seen once. Material: CD4+ T cells from PBMCs. The origin of the receptors is a human donor with Susac syndrome. CDR3s include the opening cysteine and the closing phenylalanine or tryptophan. A D gene is named only where the DNA matches it firmly. Expanded clones get a size class; other rows say once, few or many, or leave the size out.

V	J	D	size	CDR3	DNA
TRBV3-1	TRBJ2-1	TRBD2	.	CASSQDFSSGAFYEQFF	TGTGCCAGCAGCCAAGATTTCTCTAGCGGGGCATTCTATGAGCAGTTCTTC
TRBV28	TRBJ2-4	.	.	CASRLAGNIQYF	TGTGCCAGCAGACTAGCTGGGAACATTCAGTACTTC
TRBV28	TRBJ2-6	TRBD1	.	CASSLLGQGYGANVLTF	TGTGCCAGCAGTTTATTAGGACAGGGGTACGGGGCCAACGTCCTGACTTTC
TRBV14	TRBJ2-7	.	.	CASSPWGALYEQYF	TGTGCCAGCAGCCCGTGGGGGGCTCTTTACGAGCAGTACTTC
TRBV6-5	TRBJ2-3	.	.	CASSYSPRPFTDTQYF	TGTGCCAGCAGTTACTCGCCCCGGCCCTTCACAGATACGCAGTATTTT
TRBV7-3	TRBJ2-1	TRBD2	.	CASSLSSSGRISYNEQFF	TGTGCCAGCAGCTTAAGTTCCAGCGGGAGGATCTCCTACAATGAGCAGTTCTTC
TRBV3-1	TRBJ1-1	TRBD1	.	CASSLPGQGYTEAFF	TGTGCCAGCAGCCTACCGGGACAGGGATACACTGAAGCTTTCTTT
TRBV20-1	TRBJ1-1	.	.	CSASRQEDTEAFF	TGCAGTGCTAGTCGACAGGAGGACACTGAAGCTTTCTTT
TRBV20-1	TRBJ2-7	TRBD2	.	CSARLGLAGGYEQYF	TGCAGTGCTAGACTCGGCCTAGCGGGGGGATACGAGCAGTACTTC
TRBV6-1	TRBJ1-5	TRBD1	few	CASRPGQASNQPQHF	TGTGCCAGCAGACCGGGACAGGCTAGCAATCAGCCCCAGCATTTT
TRBV12-3/TRBV12-4	TRBJ1-1	.	.	CASIIGSYMNTEAFF	TGTGCCAGCATAATTGGTAGTTACATGAACACTGAAGCTTTCTTT
TRBV29-1	TRBJ2-1	.	.	CSVEGGGPSSYNEQFF	TGCAGCGTGGAGGGGGGAGGACCTAGCTCCTACAATGAGCAGTTCTTC
TRBV10-3	TRBJ1-5	.	.	CAISNQGSDSNQPQHF	TGTGCCATCAGTAACCAGGGGTCCGATAGCAATCAGCCCCAGCATTTT
TRBV27	TRBJ2-6	.	.	CASSIDRSWTGANVLTF	TGTGCCAGCAGTATAGACAGGTCGTGGACTGGGGCCAACGTCCTGACTTTC
TRBV6-1	TRBJ1-1	.	.	CASSDPGGVGTEAFF	TGTGCCAGCAGTGACCCGGGAGGTGTTGGCACTGAAGCTTTCTTT
TRBV18	TRBJ2-5	.	.	CASSPRGSGQETQYF	TGTGCCAGCTCACCACGGGGCTCAGGGCAAGAGACCCAGTACTTC
TRBV20-1	TRBJ1-3	.	.	CSAEEGFGNTIYF	TGCAGTGCGGAGGAGGGTTTCGGAAACACCATATATTTT
TRBV5-1	TRBJ2-5	.	.	CASSLPGLETQYF	TGCGCCAGCAGCTTGCCAGGGTTAGAGACCCAGTACTTC
TRBV3-1	TRBJ1-5	TRBD1	.	CASSQGGQGYNQPQHF	TGTGCCAGCAGCCAAGGTGGACAGGGGTACAATCAGCCCCAGCATTTT
TRBV6-2/TRBV6-3	TRBJ2-3	.	.	CASSFDYQNTDTQYF	TGTGCCAGCAGTTTCGACTACCAGAACACAGATACGCAGTATTTT
TRBV6-1	TRBJ1-5	TRBD1	once	CASNTVRGNPVNQPQHF	TGTGCCAGCAACACCGTCAGGGGGAACCCTGTCAATCAGCCCCAGCATTTT
TRBV10-3	TRBJ2-7	TRBD1	.	CAIRGGGTGVYEQYF	TGTGCCATCAGGGGCGGGGGGACAGGGGTCTACGAGCAGTACTTC
TRBV6-6	TRBJ2-3	.	once	CASSGQEGDTQYF	TGTGCCAGCAGCGGACAGGAGGGAGATACGCAGTATTTT
TRBV2	TRBJ1-2	.	.	CASSPPGESGYTF	TGTGCCAGCAGCCCTCCCGGGGAATCTGGCTACACCTTC
TRBV10-3	TRBJ2-3	.	once	CAIRGGPSDTQYF	TGTGCCATCAGAGGGGGGCCATCAGATACGCAGTATTTT
TRBV12-3/TRBV12-4	TRBJ1-1	TRBD1	.	CASRGQGVNTEAFF	TGTGCCAGCAGGGGACAGGGCGTGAACACTGAAGCTTTCTTT
TRBV11-2	TRBJ1-4	.	.	CASSRDSDNEKLFF	TGTGCCAGCAGCCGCGACAGCGATAATGAAAAACTGTTTTTT
TRBV20-1	TRBJ2-2	.	.	CSARGVVGTGELFF	TGCAGTGCTAGGGGCGTCGTCGGCACCGGGGAGCTGTTTTTT